In this sample, the clone carrying this T cell receptor (beta chain) turned up a few times. Antigen: not known. Trimming took 5 bases from V and 4 from J; bases not matched to a gene: 10. The germline V gene has CDR1 SGHAT and CDR2 FQNNGV. The length of the CDR3 is 16 residues. The sample belongs to a study of CD8 T cells in ankylosing spondylitis. Study-level points and caveats: There were earlier reports of some motif variants in reactive arthritis synovial fluid and blood. Disease-linked clones reportedly showed significant enrichment in matched ankylosing spondylitis synovial fluid. Clones that were linked to disease were CD8+ and were relatively rare in peripheral blood. Made up of 7 to 9 highly homologous variants, a TCR beta motif appeared characteristic of ankylosing spondylitis blood.

Library preparation for TCR beta used quantitative 5'-RACE with molecular barcodes. TCRdb reprocessed the 5' RACE reads via MiXCR and lists one record per CDR3 protein. The table records 500,000 to 550,000 distinct CDR3 sequences, roughly 13% of them present only once. The rearrangement joins TRBV11-2 to TRBJ2-3; TRBD1 agrees at 9 bases. This TCR was recovered from a male donor with ankylosing spondylitis. The sample taken for sequencing was blood, either unsorted or a sorted T cell fraction (not recorded which). The CDR3 nucleotides are TGTGCCAGCAGCCAGACCCCAACAGGGGGCGCAGATACGCAGTATTTT. Amino acid sequence: CASSQTPTGGADTQYF.